The 11 T cell receptor beta chains listed next were all sequenced from one sample in a study of T cell repertoires in aging, cancer and after chemotherapy (dated by TCRdb to the late 2010s). TCR beta rearrangements were amplified from genomic DNA isolated from peripheral blood, not from sorted cells or RNA. TCRdb shows the sequencer as Illumina MiSeq. Rearranged TRB sequences spanning V, D and J segments were amplified in a multiplex touch-down PCR with a mixed TRB-A/B primer pool. TCRdb reran the public reads through fastp at Q25 and MiXCR, keeping productive beta chains. Rows merge per CDR3 protein into single entries with the most common DNA and genes. This sample has roughly 10,000 distinct CDR3 sequences in its table, and 37% of those were observed once. Approximately 9.9% of the sample comes from the top ten. Sequences were obtained from blood. The receptors shown here come from a human donor in good health.

CDR3 sequence (DNA): TGTGCCAGCAGTTTCTATAGCTCTGGGACAGATACGCAGTATTTT. Translating gives CASSFYSSGTDTQYF. V is TRBV12-3 or TRBV12-4 and J is TRBJ2-3; D unresolved. Trimming took 3 bases from V and 3 from J, leaving 13 bases between them. The CDR3 spans 15 residues.

This clonotype has only a few counts. The chain uses TRBV6-6 and TRBJ2-7, with D unresolved. Germline V gene data show CDR1 as MNHNY and CDR2 as SVGAGI (reference sequence). There are 11 residues in the CDR3. The ends were cut back, 7 bases at V and 3 bases at J, with 7 bases in the middle. The CDR3 loop is CASMGNYEQYF. The CDR3, as DNA: TGTGCCAGCATGGGGAACTACGAGCAGTACTTC.

In this sample, this clonotype is medium-sized. The genes are TRBV29-1 and TRBJ1-2; D might be TRBD1 (5 bases). Deletions cut 3 bases from V and 3 bases from J, with 14 bases between. The CDR3 is made up of 14 amino acids. Germline CDR1 reads SQVTM; CDR2 reads ANQGSEA. CDR3 amino acids: CSVDRREGHYGYTF. In nucleotides, the CDR3 is TGCAGCGTTGATAGGAGGGAGGGGCACTATGGCTACACCTTC.

Details on this clonotype: A read error may be the cause here, since a much bigger clone is one base away. The chain recombines TRBV19 with TRBJ2-2, with 7 bases lining up with TRBD2. In germline, CDR1 is LNHDA, CDR2 SQIVND (reference sequence). The CDR3 has 14 amino acids. The CDR3: CASSSAGDTGELIF. CDR3 nucleotide sequence: TGTGCCAGTAGTAGTGCGGGAGACACCGGGGAGCTGATTTTT. The full variable domain, in which reference TRBV19 and TRBJ2-2 provide the parts outside the CDR3, is DGGITQSPKYLFRKEGQNVTLSCEQNLNHDAMYWYRQDPGQGLRLIYYSQIVNDFQKGDIAEGYSVSREKKESFPLTVTSAQKNPTAFYLCASSSAGDTGELIFGEGSRLTVL.

By sample share, this clonotype is medium-sized (0.01 to 0.1%). The chain links TRBV5-5 to TRBJ2-2, with D perhaps assigned TRBD1 or TRBD2 (5 bases each). The CDR3 loop spans 13 amino acids. Trimming cost V 2 bases and J 7 bases, with 9 bases left between them. CDR1 is SGHKS and CDR2 is YYEKEE in the germline V gene (reference sequence). The CDR3 reads CASSLDSGGELFF. CDR3 bases: TGTGCCAGCAGCTTAGACAGCGGCGGGGAGCTGTTTTTT.

Details on this clonotype: A single base separates this from a much larger clone, so it may be a read error. V gene TRBV29-1 combines with J gene TRBJ2-3; D possibly matches TRBD1 or TRBD2 (5 bases each). Germline CDR1 SQVTM, CDR2 ANQGSEA. This CDR3 contains 15 residues. CDR3 nucleotide sequence: TGCAGCGTTGAAGGGACACTCTCTAGCACAGATACGCGGTATTTT. Translation gives CSVEGTLSSTDTRYF.

This clonotype was counted only a few times. The gene calls are TRBV30 and TRBJ2-3; D possibly uses TRBD1 or TRBD2 (6 bases each). Germline loops: CDR1 GTSNPN, CDR2 SVGIG (reference sequence). Trimming removed 1 base at V and 3 bases at J, with 17 bases between. The length of the CDR3 is 16 residues. The CDR3 bases are TGTGCCTGGAGTGGCCAGGGGCGGGATCGGACAGATACGCAGTATTTT. Protein product: CAWSGQGRDRTDTQYF. Combining the CDR3 with reference TRBV30 and TRBJ2-3 gives the whole variable domain SQTIHQWPATLVQPVGSPLSLECTVEGTSNPNLYWYRQAAGRGLQLLFYSVGIGQISSEVPQNLSASRPQDRQFILSSKKLLLSDSGFYLCAWSGQGRDRTDTQYFGPGTRLTVL.

This clonotype occurred a few times. The rearrangement uses TRBV6-1 and TRBJ1-3; D gene uncertain. Germline lookup yields CDR1 MNHNS and CDR2 SASEGT. V shed 8 bases and J shed 0 bases, with 17 bases lying between them. The CDR3 has 16 residues. The CDR3 DNA sequence: TGTGCCAGCCCTGGTTTCGGACGGGACTCTGGAAACACCATATATTTT. Residues: CASPGFGRDSGNTIYF.

This rearrangement joins TRBV27 to TRBJ2-1, with 9 bases matching TRBD2. The CDR3 consists of 15 residues. In germline, CDR1 is MNHEY, CDR2 SMNVEV (reference sequence). Trimming cost V 4 bases and J 8 bases; bases outside gene matches: 9. CDR3 DNA sequence: TGTGCCAGCAGTTCCCGGGCTAGCGGGATTGATGAGCAGTTCTTC. Protein: CASSSRASGIDEQFF.

CDR3 amino acids: CASSFGLAGGEQYF. The CDR3 nucleotides read TGCGCCAGCAGCTTCGGACTAGCGGGAGGGGAGCAGTACTTC. The chain uses TRBV5-1 and TRBJ2-7; 15 nucleotides align to TRBD2. The CDR3 contains 14 residues. The ends lost 2 bases at V and 7 bases at J; junction bases unmatched: 1. Germline values: CDR1 SGHRS, CDR2 YFSETQ.

This clonotype turned up a few times. This sequence joins TRBV11-1 and TRBJ2-7; D may be TRBD2 (6 bases). There are 14 residues in the CDR3. V lost 4 bases, J lost 4 bases, and 14 bases lay in between. Germline V lookup: CDR1 SGHAT, CDR2 FQDESV (reference sequence). In DNA, the CDR3 is TGTGCCAGCAGCTCCCCGGGACTCAGATACGAGCAGTACTTC. It codes for CASSSPGLRYEQYF.